Presented here are 8 T cell receptor beta chains from one specimen sequenced in a study of blood T cell repertoires in COVID-19. Generated by immunoSEQ multiplex PCR, the TCRdb table keeps only in-frame clones and is missing some. The profile shows some 370,000 clones, about 90% of them singletons. The sequenced sample consisted of peripheral blood. Receptors were obtained from a man in his forties with acute or convalescent COVID-19.

The V call is TRBV5-4, the J call TRBJ2-1, with 9 bases identical to TRBD1. After removal of 3 bases from V and 2 bases from J, the junction contained 6 bases not matched to a gene. Germline-derived CDR1 and CDR2 are SGHNT and YYREEE (reference sequence). The CDR3 length is 16 residues. The CDR3 spells CASSSGTGRTYNEQFF. The CDR3 DNA follows: TGTGCCAGCAGCTCGGGGACAGGGAGAACCTACAATGAGCAGTTCTTC.

There are a few counts of this clone. J is TRBJ1-2 and V is TRBV5-6; D remains ambiguous. Germline V gives CDR1 SGHDT, CDR2 YYEEEE. Deletions cut 1 base from V and 7 bases from J, with 14 bases between. The CDR3 sequence is 14 residues long. CDR3 DNA sequence: TGTGCCAGCAGCTTGTGGTGGGCTGTGGCTGGCTACACCTTC. Its translation is CASSLWWAVAGYTF. Variable domain in full (rest from reference TRBV5-6 and TRBJ1-2): DAGVTQSPTHLIKTRGQQVTLRCSPKSGHDTVSWYQQALGQGPQFIFQYYEEEERQRGNFPDRFSGHQFPNYSSELNVNALLLGDSALYLCASSLWWAVAGYTFGSGTRLTVV.

The chain links TRBV7-3 to TRBJ2-2; 7 bases match TRBD2. Trimming cost V 2 bases and J 4 bases; bases outside gene matches: 4. Germline lookup yields CDR1 SGHTA and CDR2 FQGTGA. The CDR3 is 15 residues long. The CDR3 DNA is TGTGCCAGCAGCTTAGGGAGGGTGAGCACCGGGGAGCTGTTTTTT. It specifies CASSLGRVSTGELFF.

The chain joins TRBV27 to TRBJ2-5; 8 bases agree with TRBD1. CDR3 length: 13 amino acids. V was clipped by 7 bases and J by 2 bases; unmatched bases: 3. Germline CDR1 reads MNHEY; CDR2 reads SMNVEV (reference sequence). The CDR3 nucleotides are TGTGCCAGCATGAGACAGGGGCAAGAGACCCAGTACTTC. Its protein product is CASMRQGQETQYF.

The chain joins TRBV9 to TRBJ1-1, with D maybe TRBD1 (6 bases). With 4 bases removed from V and 5 bases from J, the gap between germline ends came to 18 bases. Germline V gene data show CDR1 as SGDLS and CDR2 as YYNGEE. The CDR3 covers 15 residues. CDR3 sequence: CASSPRGGAITEAFF. CDR3 bases: TGTGCCAGCAGCCCGAGAGGGGGGGCGATAACTGAAGCTTTCTTT.

This clone has just one count. J is TRBJ1-5 and V is TRBV19; perhaps TRBD1 as D (6 bases). Germline V gives CDR1 LNHDA, CDR2 SQIVND (reference sequence). The CDR3 contains 15 residues. Trimming left V 5 bases short and J 0 bases short, with 11 bases between. The CDR3 sequence is CASSWTAYSNQPQHF. CDR3 DNA: TGTGCCAGTAGTTGGACAGCCTATAGCAATCAGCCCCAGCATTTT.

The rearrangement joins TRBV5-4 to TRBJ2-7, with 9 bases that match TRBD2. The CDR3 extends over 16 amino acids. Germline V gene lookup returns CDR1 SGHNT and CDR2 YYREEE (reference sequence). Trimming cost V 3 bases and J 7 bases; bases outside gene matches: 14. The CDR3 DNA sequence: TGTGCCAGCAGCTCACCTCCCCTAGCGGGAATGAGGGAGCAGTACTTC. It encodes CASSSPPLAGMREQYF. The variable domain in full, completed from reference TRBV5-4 and TRBJ2-7, reads ETGVTQSPTHLIKTRGQQVTLRCSSQSGHNTVSWYQQALGQGPQFIFQYYREEENGRGNFPPRFSGLQFPNYSSELNVNALELDDSALYLCASSSPPLAGMREQYFGPGTRLTVT.

The chain combines TRBV15 with TRBJ1-2, with a possible D match to TRBD1 (5 bases). From germline, CDR1 is LNHNV and CDR2 YYDKDF (reference sequence). Between the trimmed V and J ends, which lost 4 bases and 3 bases, there was a span of 18 bases. The CDR3 extends over 16 amino acids. As DNA, the CDR3 is TGTGCCACCAGCACCTACACCGGGGGTCTCGACTATGGCTACACCTTC. This encodes CATSTYTGGLDYGYTF.